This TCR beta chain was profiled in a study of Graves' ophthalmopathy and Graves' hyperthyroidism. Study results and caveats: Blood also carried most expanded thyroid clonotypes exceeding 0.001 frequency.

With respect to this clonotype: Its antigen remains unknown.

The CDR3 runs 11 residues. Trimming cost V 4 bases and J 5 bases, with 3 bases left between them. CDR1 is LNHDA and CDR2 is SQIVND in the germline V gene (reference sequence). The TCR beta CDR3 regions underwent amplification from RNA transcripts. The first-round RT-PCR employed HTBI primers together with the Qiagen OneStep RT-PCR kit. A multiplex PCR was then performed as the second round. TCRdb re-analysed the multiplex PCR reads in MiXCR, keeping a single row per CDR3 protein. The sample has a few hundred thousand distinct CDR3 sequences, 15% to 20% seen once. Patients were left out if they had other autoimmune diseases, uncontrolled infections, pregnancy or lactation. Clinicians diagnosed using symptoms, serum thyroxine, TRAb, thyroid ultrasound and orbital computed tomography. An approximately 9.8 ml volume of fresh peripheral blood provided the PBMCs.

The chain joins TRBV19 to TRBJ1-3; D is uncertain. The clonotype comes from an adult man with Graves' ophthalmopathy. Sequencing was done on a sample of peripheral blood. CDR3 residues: CASSTRNTIYF. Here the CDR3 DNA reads TGTGCCAGTAGTACCCGAAACACCATATATTTT. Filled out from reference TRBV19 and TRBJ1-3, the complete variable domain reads DGGITQSPKYLFRKEGQNVTLSCEQNLNHDAMYWYRQDPGQGLRLIYYSQIVNDFQKGDIAEGYSVSREKKESFPLTVTSAQKNPTAFYLCASSTRNTIYFGEGSWLTVV.